This TCR beta chain was found in a study of CD8 T cells in ankylosing spondylitis. In TCRdb, the 5' RACE reads were re-called with MiXCR into one record per CDR3 protein. This sample has over 110,000 distinct CDR3 sequences, with roughly 8% found just once. Germline V gene sequence: CDR1 DFQATT, CDR2 SNEGSKA (reference sequence). This CDR3 comprises 14 residues. Between the trimmed V and J ends, which lost 4 bases and 1 base, there was a span of 14 bases. Source material: synovial fluid, either unsorted or a sorted T cell fraction (not recorded which). The chain has TRBV20-1 and TRBJ2-7, with D perhaps given as TRBD1 or TRBD2 (6 bases each). The origin of this receptor is a male donor with ankylosing spondylitis. The CDR3 DNA reads as TGCAGTGCTAAGCCCGGGGGCTTTTCCTACGAGCAGTACTTC. This gives the protein CSAKPGGFSYEQYF.